This TCR beta chain stems from a study of blood T cell repertoires in COVID-19. Overall study context: COVID-19 samples collected from the United States, Italy and Spain covered acute and convalescent phases. In each case, the material was cDNA or gDNA derived from T cells, B-cell-depleted T cells, or PBMCs.

The CDR3 is made up of 15 amino acids. V dropped 0 bases and J dropped 7 bases, with 13 bases sitting between them. Germline V lookup: CDR1 SGHTS, CDR2 YDEGEE. Original data processing: Quantification of nucleated cells was approximated via reference gene primer amplification. Repertoires were generated with immunoSEQ multiplex PCR, while TCRdb's copy carries only in-frame clones and drops some. V, J and clone size derive from that table, while D and trimming were established from the DNA sequence. The table shows tens of thousands of clones, with about 89% occurring only once. The receptor was isolated from a man between 65 and 85 years old with active COVID-19. The sequencing input was peripheral blood. The chain links TRBV5-8 to TRBJ1-4, with D possibly being TRBD1 (6 bases). The CDR3 DNA is TGTGCCAGCAGCTTGGTTGGGGGCCGGGGTGAAAAACTGTTTTTT. It encodes CASSLVGGRGEKLFF.